This T cell receptor beta chain came from a study of OX40 agonist ivuxolimab in advanced cancers. Whole-study context: It was ivuxolimab, an agonistic anti-OX40 (CD134) antibody, that patients were treated with.

Germline V gives CDR1 WNHNN, CDR2 SYGVQD (reference sequence). V lost 0 bases and J 5 bases, leaving 13 bases between the germline ends. The CDR3 has 15 residues. The data were produced by immunoSEQ multiplex PCR, yet TCRdb's version contains in-frame clones alone and is incomplete. The sample yields under 85,000 clones, over 65% seen once. The V and J genes are TRBV10-1 and TRBJ2-5; D is possibly TRBD1 (5 bases). The sequence derives from an adult with an advanced solid tumor such as melanoma, head and neck, liver or kidney cancer. This specimen consisted of CD4+ or CD8+ T cells sorted from blood, obtained in a trial of the OX40 agonist ivuxolimab. DNA for the CDR3: TGCGCCAGCAGTGAGTCGGACAAGGCTCGGGAGACCCAGTACTTC. It codes for CASSESDKARETQYF.